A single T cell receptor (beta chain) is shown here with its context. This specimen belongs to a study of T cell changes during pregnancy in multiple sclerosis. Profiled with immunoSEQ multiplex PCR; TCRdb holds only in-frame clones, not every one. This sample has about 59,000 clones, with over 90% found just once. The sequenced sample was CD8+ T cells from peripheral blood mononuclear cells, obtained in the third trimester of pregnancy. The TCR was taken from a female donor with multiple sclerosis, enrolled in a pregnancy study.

CDR3 residues: CASSQGTSSSYEQYF. In nucleotides, the CDR3 is TGCGCCAGCAGCCAAGGCACTAGCTCATCCTACGAGCAGTACTTC. This rearrangement joins TRBV4-3 to TRBJ2-7; perhaps TRBD2 as D (6 bases). Trimming stripped 1 base from V and 1 base from J, with 11 bases between. The CDR3 length is 15 residues. CDR1 is LGHNA and CDR2 is YSLEER in the germline V gene.